This TCR beta chain is from a study of blood T cell repertoires in COVID-19. Looking at the study overall: The analysed material was cDNA or gDNA that came from T cells, B-cell-depleted T cells, or PBMCs.

V lost 4 bases, J lost 0 bases, and 15 bases lay in between. This CDR3 has 16 residues. CDR1 is MGHRA and CDR2 is YSYEKL in the germline V gene. Self-reported history from a screening survey and questionnaire set each donor's cohort. Donors in Cohort 3 who had recovered were those with two negative PCRs, healthcare professional clearance, or resolution of their symptoms. In the original analysis: Reference gene primer amplification gave estimated nucleated cell counts. TCRdb's table, derived via immunoSEQ multiplex PCR, lists solely in-frame clones and lacks some. The V and J calls and clone size come from that table; D and trimming were worked out from the DNA. The top ten hold approximately 6% of the sample, which has about 140,000 clones, roughly 80% seen once.

The sample comprised PBMCs or T cells enriched from blood (not recorded which). This sequence originates from a woman between 50 and 59 years old who had recovered from COVID-19. J is TRBJ1-2 and V is TRBV4-1; TRBD1 might be the D (6 bases). The CDR3: CASSLRGQSANYGYTF. The CDR3 nucleotides read TGCGCCAGCAGCCTTCGTGGACAGTCAGCTAACTATGGCTACACCTTC.